This TCR beta chain was sequenced in a study of cytomegalovirus exposure and HLA in healthy donors. Study-wide results and limits: The majority of CMV-associated TCR beta chains were reported as apparently HLA-restricted in a later analysis.

Remarks on this clone: As yet, its antigen is unknown.

Primers for the PCR totalled 60 Vbeta and 13 Jbeta. Per the study methods: In a later analysis, about 9.9 million of 65 million to 90 million unique beta chains occurred in at least two donors. The repertoire was sequenced with immunoSEQ multiplex PCR; TCRdb's copy has only in-frame clones and lacks some. The DNA was the basis for D and trimming; V, J and clone size are from that table. The sample has approximately 150,000 clones, roughly 79% seen once. The TCR sequence derives from a woman aged 25 to 39 in good health and CMV-seronegative. The sample comprised PBMCs.

This CDR3 reads CASSVGEGLPLHF. CDR3 DNA: TGTGCCAGCAGCGTGGGAGAGGGATTGCCCCTCCACTTT. This chain joins TRBV9 and TRBJ1-6; no reliable D call. The CDR3 has 13 amino acids. From germline, CDR1 is SGDLS and CDR2 YYNGEE. Trimming cost V 2 bases and J 13 bases, with 13 bases left between them.